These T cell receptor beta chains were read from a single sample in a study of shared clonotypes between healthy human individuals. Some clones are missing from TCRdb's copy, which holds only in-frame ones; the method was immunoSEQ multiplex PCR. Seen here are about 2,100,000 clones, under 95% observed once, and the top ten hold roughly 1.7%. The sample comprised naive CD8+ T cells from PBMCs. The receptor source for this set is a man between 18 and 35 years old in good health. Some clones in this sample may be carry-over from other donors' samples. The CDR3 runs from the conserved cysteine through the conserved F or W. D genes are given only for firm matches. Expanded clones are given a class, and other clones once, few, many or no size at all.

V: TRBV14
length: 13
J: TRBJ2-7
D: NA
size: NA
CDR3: CASSQGDVREQYF
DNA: TGTGCCAGCAGCCAAGGAGACGTTCGCGAGCAGTACTTC

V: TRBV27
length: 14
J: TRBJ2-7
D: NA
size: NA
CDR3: CASSLLADSYEQYF
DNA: TGTGCCAGCAGTTTATTGGCGGACTCCTACGAGCAGTACTTC

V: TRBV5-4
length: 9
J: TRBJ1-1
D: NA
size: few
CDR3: CASSLGAFF
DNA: TGTGCCAGCAGCTTGGGAGCTTTCTTT

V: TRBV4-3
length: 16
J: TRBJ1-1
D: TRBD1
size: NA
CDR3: CASSQGITGGRTEAFF
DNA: TGCGCCAGCAGCCAAGGGATCACAGGGGGGAGGACTGAAGCTTTCTTT

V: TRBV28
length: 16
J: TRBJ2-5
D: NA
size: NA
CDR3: CASSLFLFGDQETQYF
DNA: TGTGCCAGCAGTTTATTTCTCTTTGGCGACCAAGAGACCCAGTACTTC

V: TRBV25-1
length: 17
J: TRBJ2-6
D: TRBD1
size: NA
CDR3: CASSAGTGVTGANVLTF
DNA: TGTGCCAGCAGTGCTGGGACAGGGGTAACTGGGGCCAACGTCCTGACTTTC

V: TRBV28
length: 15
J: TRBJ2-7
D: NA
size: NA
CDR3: CASSSEEDRSYEQYF
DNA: TGTGCCAGCAGTTCCGAAGAAGACAGGTCCTACGAGCAGTACTTC

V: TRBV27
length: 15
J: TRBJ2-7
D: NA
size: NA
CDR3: CASTLRFPGPFEQYF
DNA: TGTGCCAGCACCTTACGTTTTCCCGGGCCCTTCGAGCAGTACTTC

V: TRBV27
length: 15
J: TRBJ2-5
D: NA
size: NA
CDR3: CASTYGRSGQETQYF
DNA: TGTGCCAGCACTTACGGACGCAGCGGCCAAGAGACCCAGTACTTC

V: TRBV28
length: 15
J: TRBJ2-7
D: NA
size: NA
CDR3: CASSSPEYPTYEQYF
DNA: TGTGCCAGCAGTTCGCCCGAATATCCTACCTACGAGCAGTACTTC

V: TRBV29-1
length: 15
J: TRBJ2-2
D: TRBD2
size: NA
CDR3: CSVDFAGGRTGELFF
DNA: TGCAGCGTTGATTTTGCGGGAGGGCGCACCGGGGAGCTGTTTTTT